Sequencing of this TCR beta chain was carried out in a study of OX40 agonist ivuxolimab in advanced cancers. At the level of the study: From about 20 to 80 years was the age range, with a mean of about 56 years, and approximately 84% were male.

This CDR3 has 15 residues. Trimming removed 4 bases from V and 4 bases from J; junction bases left unmatched: 10. Germline values: CDR1 SGHNT, CDR2 YYREEE (reference sequence). Concerning this clone: The same CDR3 also results from other DNA sequences found in this sample.

Produced via immunoSEQ multiplex PCR; TCRdb's table is partial and in-frame only. The table includes some 74,000 clones, roughly 90% detected once. V is TRBV5-4 and J is TRBJ2-7, with 8 bases identical to TRBD1. This receptor was taken from an adult with an advanced solid tumor such as melanoma, head and neck, liver or kidney cancer. Sequenced material: CD4+ or CD8+ T cells sorted from blood, taken in a trial of the OX40 agonist ivuxolimab. Here the CDR3 reads CASSEDRVPWYEQYF. Written as DNA, the CDR3 is TGTGCCAGCAGCGAGGACAGGGTTCCATGGTACGAGCAGTACTTC.